The 29 T cell receptor beta chains below were found in one sample sequenced in a study of T-cell memory formation after mild COVID-19. TCRdb analysed the 5' RACE reads with MiXCR anew, one entry per CDR3 protein. The sample gives roughly 340,000 distinct CDR3 sequences, more than 15% of which show up once; about 20% is in the top ten. Sequenced material: PBMCs or a T cell subset sorted from them (not recorded which). Every receptor here comes from a man between 18 and 35 years old who had mild COVID-19 (a few samples of this study predate the infection). Cell type and time point are not known.

This clonotype was detected only a few times. This rearrangement joins TRBV4-3 to TRBJ2-1; D call uncertain. Germline V gives CDR1 LGHNA, CDR2 YSLEER. The CDR3 is made up of 17 amino acids. V was trimmed by 0 bases and J by 0 bases, leaving 12 bases between them. The CDR3 is CASSQEVSDSSYNEQFF. The CDR3 region has the DNA TGCGCCAGCAGCCAAGAGGTCAGCGATAGCTCCTACAATGAGCAGTTCTTC.

The V and J genes are TRBV7-9 and TRBJ1-1; D call uncertain. Trimming left V 5 bases short and J 1 base short, with 8 bases between. CDR1 is SEHNR and CDR2 is FQNEAQ in the germline V gene (reference sequence). The CDR3 contains 13 residues. The CDR3 protein is CASSVSENTEAFF. The CDR3 DNA sequence: TGTGCCAGCAGCGTATCAGAGAACACTGAAGCTTTCTTT.

V usage is TRBV5-1 and J usage is TRBJ2-3; D may match TRBD1 or TRBD2 (5 bases each). The CDR3 has 13 amino acids. Germline CDR1 and CDR2: SGHRS and YFSETQ. V was shortened by 4 bases and J by 4 bases, with 10 bases between the two germline ends. The CDR3 region has the DNA TGCGCCAGCAGCAACCTGGGGGCAGATACGCAGTATTTT. This codes for CASSNLGADTQYF.

There are a few counts of this clonotype. This sequence joins TRBV5-8 and TRBJ2-6, with 9 bases fitting TRBD1. The CDR3 extends over 17 amino acids. J lost 3 bases, V lost 3 bases, and 7 bases had no gene match. The germline gives CDR1 SGHTS, CDR2 YDEGEE. CDR3 sequence: CASSSDRGGIGANVLTF. CDR3 nucleotides: TGTGCCAGCAGCTCGGACAGGGGAGGTATTGGGGCCAACGTCCTGACTTTC.

The sample holds a few counts of this clonotype. Written as DNA, the CDR3 is TGTGCCAGCAGCTTTAGGGGGTCCTCCGGCTACACCTTC. It encodes CASSFRGSSGYTF. This sequence joins TRBV7-2 and TRBJ1-2, with D perhaps TRBD1 (6 bases). The CDR3 spans 13 residues. V was clipped by 3 bases and J by 8 bases, with 13 bases between them. The germline V gene encodes CDR1 SGHTA and CDR2 FQGNSA.

In its sample, this clonotype was seen a few times. The chain has TRBV5-1 and TRBJ1-3, with D perhaps matching TRBD1 (6 bases). The CDR3 contains 16 residues. The germline CDR1 and CDR2 sequences are SGHRS and YFSETQ. V was pared by 4 bases and J by 3 bases, with 17 bases between. The CDR3 reads CASSLAGTRYGNTIYF. The CDR3 DNA follows: TGCGCCAGCAGCCTCGCCGGGACAAGATATGGAAACACCATATATTTT.

This clonotype was detected a few times. The V call is TRBV7-2, the J call TRBJ2-7, with D perhaps being TRBD1 or TRBD2 (7 bases each). Between the trimmed V and J ends, which lost 1 base and 5 bases, there was a span of 12 bases. This CDR3 comprises 14 residues. Per germline, CDR1 SGHTA and CDR2 FQGNSA. CDR3 in DNA: TGTGCCAGCAGCTTAGGGGAGGGGGCCCACGAGCAGTACGTC. It specifies CASSLGEGAHEQYV.

Many counts were recorded for this clonotype. The chain uses TRBV28 and TRBJ1-1, with D uncertain. Germline V lookup: CDR1 MDHEN, CDR2 SYDVKM. This CDR3 spans 13 amino acids. V was cut by 2 bases and J by 0 bases, with 4 bases left in between. CDR3 nucleotide sequence: TGTGCCAGCAGTTTAAACATGAACACTGAAGCTTTCTTT. Translation: CASSLNMNTEAFF. Based on the CDR3 plus reference TRBV28 and TRBJ1-1, the full variable domain is DVKVTQSSRYLVKRTGEKVFLECVQDMDHENMFWYRQDPGLGLRLIYFSYDVKMKEKGDIPEGYSVSREKKERFSLILESASTNQTSMYLCASSLNMNTEAFFGQGTRLTVV.

The chain employs TRBV20-1 and TRBJ1-4; 9 nucleotides line up with TRBD1. The CDR3 is 15 residues long. CDR1 is DFQATT and CDR2 is SNEGSKA in the germline V gene (reference sequence). Trimming took 6 bases from V and 5 from J; bases not matched to a gene: 10. The CDR3 here is CSAPQPGQGNEKLFF. The CDR3 DNA reads TGCAGTGCCCCCCAACCGGGACAGGGCAATGAAAAACTGTTTTTT.

The sample holds many counts of this clonotype. This chain links TRBV18 with TRBJ2-1; 12 nucleotides agree with TRBD2. Germline CDR1 is KGHSH and CDR2 is LQKENI. CDR3 size: 16 residues. The V gene end was trimmed by 2 bases and the J gene end by 9 bases; junction bases not matched to a gene: 8. The CDR3 is CASSPASGGAGIEQFF. CDR3 coding DNA: TGTGCCAGCTCACCAGCTAGCGGGGGGGCCGGTATTGAGCAGTTCTTC.

In DNA, the CDR3 is TGCAGTGCTAGATACGGTCAAGAGACCCAGTACTTC. This sequence encodes CSARYGQETQYF. The chain is built from TRBV20-1 and TRBJ2-5; D gene uncertain. The germline V gene encodes CDR1 DFQATT and CDR2 SNEGSKA (reference sequence). This CDR3 has 12 amino acids. The V and J ends lost 2 bases and 2 bases respectively, with 6 bases between them.

Many counts were recorded for this clonotype. This chain joins TRBV7-2 and TRBJ1-2, with D unclear. This CDR3 comprises 14 residues. V lost 1 base to trimming and J lost 7 bases, with 13 bases between them. Germline V gives CDR1 SGHTA, CDR2 FQGNSA. The CDR3 bases are TGTGCCAGCAGCTTAGAATCGGGGTATACTGGCTACACCTTC. It codes for CASSLESGYTGYTF.

This rearrangement joins TRBV30 to TRBJ1-2; no definite D call. The CDR3 loop spans 13 amino acids. The germline CDR1 and CDR2 sequences are GTSNPN and SVGIG (reference sequence). V lost 2 bases and J 2 bases, leaving 9 bases between the germline ends. CDR3 DNA: TGTGCCTGGAGTTGGCTGATAAACTATGGCTACACCTTC. It is translated as CAWSWLINYGYTF.

This clonotype has ten or more counts. The CDR3, as DNA: TGTGCCAGCAGCTTAACGGGCCTCGGTGAGCAGTTCTTC. Residues: CASSLTGLGEQFF. The chain combines TRBV7-3 with TRBJ2-1; D gene unclear. This CDR3 region has 13 residues. The germline V and J ends were trimmed by 0 bases and 9 bases, with 9 bases remaining between them. Germline V gene lookup returns CDR1 SGHTA and CDR2 FQGTGA.

V is TRBV4-2 and J is TRBJ2-2, with 12 nucleotides matching TRBD2. This CDR3 comprises 19 residues. CDR1 and CDR2 from the germline V gene are LGHNA and YNFKEQ. The V segment lost 2 bases and the J segment 3 bases; nucleotides outside the gene matches: 10. The CDR3 reads CASSQSVLAGGAHTGELFF. DNA for the CDR3: TGTGCCAGCAGCCAAAGTGTCCTAGCGGGGGGGGCTCACACCGGGGAGCTGTTTTTT.

V gene TRBV20-1 combines with J gene TRBJ2-5; 8 positions match TRBD2. Germline assignment: CDR1 DFQATT and CDR2 SNEGSKA (reference sequence). CDR3 length: 15 residues. The trim removed 1 base at V and 5 bases at J, leaving 9 bases unmatched. CDR3 sequence: CSARVGSGAGETQYF. CDR3 nucleotides: TGCAGTGCTAGAGTCGGTAGCGGGGCGGGGGAGACCCAGTACTTC.

This clonotype came up a few times. This chain joins TRBV12-3 or TRBV12-4 and TRBJ2-7; unclear D gene. Trimming took off 5 bases at V and 3 bases at J, with 8 bases between the two ends. This CDR3 has 12 residues. The CDR3 loop reads CASSQAYYEQYF. The CDR3 region has the DNA TGTGCCAGCAGTCAAGCCTACTACGAGCAGTACTTC.

The gene calls are TRBV20-1 and TRBJ2-1, with D uncertain. Trimming stripped 0 bases from V and 6 bases from J, with 15 bases between. CDR3 size: 15 residues. Germline CDR1 and CDR2: DFQATT and SNEGSKA (reference sequence). As DNA, the CDR3 is TGCAGTGCTAGAGAACTGAGAACGGCATCCAATGAGCAGTTCTTC. As protein: CSARELRTASNEQFF.

This rearrangement joins TRBV18 to TRBJ2-7, with D perhaps matching TRBD1 (6 bases). This CDR3 comprises 14 residues. The V gene lost 6 bases and the J gene lost 2 bases, with 14 bases spanning the gap. CDR1 KGHSH and CDR2 LQKENI come from the germline V gene. CDR3 loop: CASSVLQGPYEQYF. Written as DNA, the CDR3 is TGTGCCAGCTCCGTCCTACAGGGCCCCTACGAGCAGTACTTC.

There are a few counts of this clonotype. The genes are TRBV6-5 and TRBJ1-1; tentatively, D is TRBD1 (5 bases). CDR3 size: 14 residues. In germline, CDR1 is MNHEY, CDR2 SVGAGI. Trimming cost V 0 bases and J 5 bases, with 10 bases left between them. In DNA, the CDR3 is TGTGCCAGCAGTTACTCAGGGGTGGGGACTGAAGCTTTCTTT. Its protein product is CASSYSGVGTEAFF.

This clonotype was seen ten or more times. The V call is TRBV5-1, the J call TRBJ2-1; D call uncertain. V gave up 4 bases and J gave up 6 bases, with 11 bases separating them. Germline V gene lookup returns CDR1 SGHRS and CDR2 YFSETQ. The CDR3 covers 13 residues. CDR3 coding DNA: TGCGCCAGCAGCCTGGCTTCATTCAATGAGCAGTTCTTC. Its protein product is CASSLASFNEQFF. Combining the CDR3 with reference TRBV5-1 and TRBJ2-1 gives the whole variable domain KAGVTQTPRYLIKTRGQQVTLSCSPISGHRSVSWYQQTPGQGLQFLFEYFSETQRNKGNFPGRFSGRQFSNSRSEMNVSTLELGDSALYLCASSLASFNEQFFGPGTRLTVL.

In this sample, this clonotype turned up a few times. V and J are TRBV20-1 and TRBJ2-3; 9 bases are shared with TRBD1. The junction had 6 bases not matched to a gene; V was cut back by 6 bases and J by 2 bases. Germline V gene lookup returns CDR1 DFQATT and CDR2 SNEGSKA (reference sequence). This CDR3 is 14 amino acids long. The CDR3 region has the DNA TGCAGTGCCCTCCGGGACAGGGCCACAGATACGCAGTATTTT. It yields the protein CSALRDRATDTQYF.

The chain combines TRBV20-1 with TRBJ2-7, with D perhaps matching TRBD1 (6 bases). This CDR3 contains 13 residues. The V gene's germline CDR1 is DFQATT and CDR2 SNEGSKA (reference sequence). V was trimmed by 5 bases and J by 3 bases, leaving 14 bases between them. The CDR3 coding sequence is TGCAGTGCTCCGGACAGCATCAGCTACGAGCAGTACTTC. Residues: CSAPDSISYEQYF.

This clonotype was counted only a few times. V is TRBV9 and J is TRBJ2-5, with TRBD2 matching 11 bases. J gave up 4 bases and V 3 bases, and 14 bases lay outside the gene matches. The CDR3 runs to 18 residues. Per germline, CDR1 SGDLS and CDR2 YYNGEE. The CDR3 loop reads CASSAGLAGGQVGETQYF. CDR3 nucleotide sequence: TGTGCCAGCAGCGCCGGGTTAGCGGGGGGGCAGGTGGGAGAGACCCAGTACTTC.

Only a few counts were recorded for this clonotype. The chain employs TRBV6-5 and TRBJ1-3, with D possibly matching TRBD1 (6 bases). Per germline, CDR1 MNHEY and CDR2 SVGAGI. The CDR3 covers 15 residues. Trimming pared 5 bases from V and 0 bases from J, leaving 11 bases between. The CDR3 here is CASSITGPSGNTIYF. CDR3 sequence (DNA): TGTGCCAGCAGTATAACAGGGCCCTCTGGAAACACCATATATTTT.

Note on this clonotype: Mismatch with germline at one junction end may stem from a read error. The chain is built from TRBV7-2 and TRBJ2-1; TRBD2 matches at 9 bases. Germline CDR1 reads SGHTA; CDR2 reads FQGNSA. The CDR3 contains 12 residues. Here the CDR3 DNA reads TGTGCCAGCAGCTTAGACCTAGCGGGGTACGTCTTC. It is translated as CASSLDLAGYVF.

This clonotype was seen only a few times. The J gene is TRBJ2-5, the V gene TRBV24-1, with 12 bases that match TRBD2. V lost 0 bases and J lost 5; bases outside the gene matches: 12. This CDR3 region has 19 residues. The germline V gene has CDR1 KGHDR and CDR2 SFDVKD. DNA of the CDR3: TGTGCCACCAGTGATTTGCGGACTAGCGGGACATTAAGGCAGGAGACCCAGTACTTC. Translation: CATSDLRTSGTLRQETQYF.

This clonotype was recorded a few times. The V and J genes are TRBV7-3 and TRBJ2-5; no clear D. This CDR3 has 13 amino acids. Germline CDR1 is SGHTA and CDR2 is FQGTGA. V dropped 2 bases and J dropped 3 bases, with 7 bases sitting between them. The CDR3: CASSLYPEETQYF. CDR3 bases: TGTGCCAGCAGCTTATATCCAGAAGAGACCCAGTACTTC.

The CDR3 spells CASRSGLTSTDTQYF. The CDR3 DNA reads as TGTGCCAGTAGATCTGGGCTGACTAGCACAGATACGCAGTATTTT. The chain employs TRBV19 and TRBJ2-3; D is undetermined. CDR1 is LNHDA, CDR2 SQIVND, per germline (reference sequence). V was pared by 6 bases and J by 0 bases, with 13 bases between. The CDR3 covers 15 residues.